This TCR beta chain is drawn from a study of blood T cell repertoires in COVID-19. Overall study: COVID-19 samples from acute and convalescent phases originated in the United States, Italy and Spain.

Sequenced by immunoSEQ multiplex PCR; TCRdb stores in-frame clones only, minus some. The sample carries over 100,000 clones, 85% to 90% recorded once. The CDR3 has 16 amino acids. The V segment lost 0 bases and the J segment 5 bases; nucleotides outside the gene matches: 9. Germline CDR1 and CDR2: SGHNT and YYREEE (reference sequence). The sequencing sample was made of peripheral blood. The chain links TRBV5-4 to TRBJ2-5; the match to TRBD2 covers 8 bases. The clonotype originates from a human donor in a cohort sampled during active COVID-19. The CDR3 region has the DNA TGTGCCAGCAGCTTGGGGTCTCCAGCGGGAGTCGAGACCCAGTACTTC. Its protein product is CASSLGSPAGVETQYF.